Shown below are 10 T cell receptor beta chains from a single sample sequenced in a study of blood T cells in healthy people across ages. A sample-barcoded 5' primer and a J-beta primer mix were used in a second PCR of roughly 7 to 12 cycles. TCRdb re-called the 5' RACE reads through MiXCR, storing one row per CDR3 protein. The sample has 2 million or so distinct CDR3 sequences, about 50% seen once. The sample was blood. Every receptor here comes from a middle-aged woman in good health.

This clonotype was detected once. The rearrangement joins TRBV24-1 to TRBJ2-7; possibly TRBD1 for D (5 bases). The end of the DNA aligns better with TRBJ2-5, so the J call may be wrong. The CDR3 loop spans 15 amino acids. The V gene's germline CDR1 is KGHDR and CDR2 SFDVKD. Here the CDR3 reads CATSDYTRAQETQYF. Here the CDR3 DNA reads TGTGCCACCAGTGACTACACCAGGGCCCAAGAGACCCAGTACTTC.

V is TRBV7-9 and J is TRBJ2-1, with 9 bases lining up with TRBD1. CDR1 is SEHNR and CDR2 is FQNEAQ in the germline V gene (reference sequence). Losses at the gene ends were 5 bases for V and 7 bases for J; bases not matched to a gene: 9. The CDR3 length is 15 residues. CDR3 sequence: CASSLPGQGQNEQFF. CDR3 DNA sequence: TGTGCCAGCAGCCTACCGGGACAGGGTCAAAATGAGCAGTTCTTC.

J is TRBJ2-1 and V is TRBV13; 15 nucleotides line up with TRBD2. This CDR3 has 17 residues. J gave up 1 base and V 5 bases, and 3 bases lay outside the gene matches. The germline CDR1 and CDR2 sequences are PRHDT and FYEKMQ (reference sequence). The CDR3 loop reads CASSMGTSGGSYNEQFF. The DNA for the CDR3 is TGTGCCAGCAGCATGGGGACTAGCGGGGGGTCCTACAATGAGCAGTTCTTC.

This sequence joins TRBV29-1 and TRBJ1-2, with D tentatively TRBD1 (5 bases). Germline assignment: CDR1 SQVTM and CDR2 ANQGSEA. The V end lost 3 bases, the J end lost 5 bases, and 13 bases lay between the germline ends. The CDR3 covers 13 residues. The CDR3 DNA is TGCAGCGTTGAGCGAGGCCAGGGATATGGCTACACCTTC. Its translation is CSVERGQGYGYTF.

This clonotype was recorded once. The genes are TRBV20-1 and TRBJ2-1; D unresolved. This CDR3 region has 13 residues. The V gene's germline CDR1 is DFQATT and CDR2 SNEGSKA (reference sequence). Trimming left V 0 bases short and J 7 bases short, with 10 bases between. CDR3 residues: CSARDPAPNEQFF. CDR3 coding DNA: TGCAGTGCTAGAGATCCCGCCCCGAATGAGCAGTTCTTC.

The rearrangement uses TRBV7-2 and TRBJ1-4; D not resolved. CDR3 length equals 11 residues. CDR1 and CDR2 (germline): SGHTA, FQGNSA. Trimming stripped 5 bases from V and 8 bases from J, with 6 bases between. The CDR3 sequence: CASSISEKLFF. DNA of the CDR3: TGTGCCAGCAGCATCAGCGAAAAACTGTTTTTT.

This clonotype was picked up one time. The chain combines TRBV20-1 with TRBJ1-2; D uncertain. This CDR3 has 15 residues. Trimming removed 5 bases at V and 0 bases at J, with 16 bases between. Germline loops: CDR1 DFQATT, CDR2 SNEGSKA (reference sequence). The CDR3 here is CSAFPTGSANYGYTF. CDR3 DNA: TGCAGTGCTTTCCCTACGGGGTCAGCTAACTATGGCTACACCTTC.

The V and J genes are TRBV2 and TRBJ1-2; D not resolved. V was cut by 4 bases and J by 5 bases, with 20 bases left in between. From germline, CDR1 is SNHLY and CDR2 FYNNEI. This CDR3 contains 16 residues. The CDR3 loop reads CASSGNTARQTYGYTF. The CDR3 DNA follows: TGTGCCAGCAGTGGAAACACGGCCCGGCAAACTTATGGCTACACCTTC.

The rearrangement joins TRBV28 to TRBJ2-3; D unclear. The CDR3 covers 15 residues. V was shortened by 8 bases and J by 0 bases, with 15 bases between the two germline ends. Germline V gene sequence: CDR1 MDHEN, CDR2 SYDVKM. The CDR3 protein is CASGGQDASTDTQYF. CDR3 DNA sequence: TGTGCCAGCGGTGGGCAGGACGCTAGCACAGATACGCAGTATTTT. The whole variable domain, remainder taken from reference TRBV28 and TRBJ2-3, is DVKVTQSSRYLVKRTGEKVFLECVQDMDHENMFWYRQDPGLGLRLIYFSYDVKMKEKGDIPEGYSVSREKKERFSLILESASTNQTSMYLCASGGQDASTDTQYFGPGTRLTVL.

V and J are TRBV12-3 or TRBV12-4 and TRBJ2-1; TRBD1 might be the D (6 bases). V lost 10 bases and J lost 7, with 11 bases in between. The CDR3 is 11 residues long. The CDR3 DNA reads as TGTGCCAACTCCAGGGGTAATGAGCAGTTCTTC. This sequence encodes CANSRGNEQFF.